A single sample gave rise to the 2 T cell receptor beta chains below, sequenced in a study of neoadjuvant anti-PD-1 for oral cavity cancer. Assay: immunoSEQ multiplex PCR; the TCRdb copy retains only in-frame clones and omits some. The sample lists about 10,000 clones, 60% to 70% seen once, with 4% to 4.5% in the top ten. Time point indicated: after neoadjuvant nivolumab, at surgical resection. The specimen comprised PBMCs, sampled after nivolumab (anti-PD-1) treatment. Receptors were obtained from a person aged 40-85 years with oral cavity squamous cell carcinoma.

The genes are TRBV19 and TRBJ1-5, with 10 bases matching TRBD1. CDR1 is LNHDA, CDR2 SQIVND, per germline (reference sequence). The ends lost 4 bases at V and 0 bases at J; junction bases unmatched: 12. This CDR3 has 19 amino acids. CDR3 nucleotide sequence: TGTGCCAGTAGTAAGGGGCCGGGACAGGGGTCGAATAGCAATCAGCCCCAGCATTTT. It is translated as CASSKGPGQGSNSNQPQHF. The full variable domain, rest sourced from reference TRBV19 and TRBJ1-5, is DGGITQSPKYLFRKEGQNVTLSCEQNLNHDAMYWYRQDPGQGLRLIYYSQIVNDFQKGDIAEGYSVSREKKESFPLTVTSAQKNPTAFYLCASSKGPGQGSNSNQPQHFGDGTRLSIL.

The CDR3 here is CASSELQGPYTF. Here the CDR3 DNA reads TGTGCCAGCAGTGAACTCCAGGGCCCCTACACCTTC. The chain has TRBV6-1 and TRBJ1-2; D is perhaps TRBD1 (5 bases). The germline V gene has CDR1 MNHNS and CDR2 SASEGT. The CDR3 consists of 12 residues. Trimming shortened V by 2 bases and J by 10 bases, and 11 bases separated the two germline ends.